This entry lists 29 T cell receptor beta chains sequenced from one sample in a study of PD-1 blockade in classical Hodgkin lymphoma. Time point noted: cycle 4 day 1 (C4D1), after 6 weeks of nivolumab. With no exception, relapse followed autologous stem cell transplantation in all patients, and brentuximab vedotin exposure varied. Clones were read by immunoSEQ multiplex PCR, and TCRdb kept only the in-frame ones, dropping some. The sample shows approximately 65,000 clones, about 89% of them seen only once. The sequencing here drew on peripheral blood mononuclear cells (PBMCs), taken before the fourth cycle of nivolumab. These receptors all come from a human donor with classical Hodgkin lymphoma.

The chain joins TRBV2 to TRBJ1-1; TRBD1 might be the D (5 bases). CDR1 is SNHLY and CDR2 is FYNNEI in the germline V gene. The CDR3 sequence is 11 residues long. With 7 bases removed from V and 10 bases from J, the gap between germline ends came to 13 bases. CDR3 sequence: CASNSGAGAFF. The CDR3 region has the DNA TGTGCCAGCAACTCCGGGGCGGGAGCTTTCTTT.

This clone was recorded only once. The V and J genes are TRBV7-9 and TRBJ1-4, with D possibly being TRBD1 (5 bases). The germline V gene has CDR1 SEHNR and CDR2 FQNEAQ (reference sequence). V was cut by 5 bases and J by 5 bases, with 15 bases left in between. This CDR3 has 15 amino acids. CDR3 DNA sequence: TGTGCCAGCAGCAACCCCGTAGGGGTCAATGAAAAACTGTTTTTT. It is translated as CASSNPVGVNEKLFF.

The V gene is TRBV6-5, the J gene TRBJ1-5, with TRBD1 matching 7 bases. CDR1 is MNHEY and CDR2 is SVGAGI in the germline V gene. V trimming: 4 bases; J trimming: 5 bases; junction bases outside the gene matches: 5. The CDR3 contains 14 residues. The CDR3 DNA sequence: TGTGCCAGCAGTTCCGACAGGGACGATCAGCCCCAGCATTTT. Encoded protein: CASSSDRDDQPQHF.

The CDR3 protein is CASRLRGGTKNIQYF. The CDR3 nucleotides are TGTGCCAGCAGACTCCGAGGCGGAACAAAAAACATTCAGTACTTC. The chain is built from TRBV2 and TRBJ2-4; no clear D. The CDR3 spans 15 residues. The germline V gene encodes CDR1 SNHLY and CDR2 FYNNEI. Between the trimmed V and J ends, which lost 6 bases and 4 bases, there was a span of 16 bases.

This chain uses TRBV19 with TRBJ1-6, with 7 bases lining up with TRBD1. The germline CDR1 and CDR2 sequences are LNHDA and SQIVND (reference sequence). The junction had 9 bases not matched to a gene; V was cut back by 3 bases and J by 4 bases. The CDR3 has 17 residues. In nucleotides, the CDR3 is TGTGCCAGTAGTATCCTGACAGGGAGAGGGTATAATTCACCCCTCCACTTT. Translated, it gives CASSILTGRGYNSPLHF.

The J gene is TRBJ1-1, the V gene TRBV5-1; no definite D call. This CDR3 spans 13 amino acids. With 4 bases removed from V and 8 bases from J, the gap between germline ends came to 15 bases. Germline V lookup: CDR1 SGHRS, CDR2 YFSETQ. The DNA for the CDR3 is TGCGCCAGCAGCACCGACACGATAGGGGAAGCTTTCTTT. It codes for CASSTDTIGEAFF.

The chain has TRBV6-5 and TRBJ1-2; D is unclear. V shed 4 bases and J shed 8 bases, with 14 bases lying between them. This CDR3 has 13 residues. CDR1 MNHEY and CDR2 SVGAGI come from the germline V gene. CDR3 residues: CASSSSLVGGYTF. CDR3 coding DNA: TGTGCCAGCAGTTCTTCCTTAGTGGGCGGCTACACCTTC.

This rearrangement joins TRBV29-1 to TRBJ1-1; tentative D call: TRBD1 (6 bases). Germline lookup yields CDR1 SQVTM and CDR2 ANQGSEA. Trimming pared 3 bases from V and 2 bases from J, leaving 10 bases between. The CDR3 runs 13 residues. The CDR3 region is CSVDRGQNTEAFF. The CDR3 DNA is TGCAGCGTTGACAGGGGACAAAACACTGAAGCTTTCTTT.

This clone came up once. The rearrangement joins TRBV5-1 to TRBJ2-4; the D is unclear. The V and J ends lost 6 bases and 5 bases respectively, with 18 bases between them. In germline, CDR1 is SGHRS, CDR2 YFSETQ. The CDR3 has 15 residues. CDR3 coding DNA: TGCGCCAGCAAATGGGCCAGTGGTGCGGAAAACATTCAGTACTTC. This translates into CASKWASGAENIQYF. Filled out from reference TRBV5-1 and TRBJ2-4, the complete variable domain reads KAGVTQTPRYLIKTRGQQVTLSCSPISGHRSVSWYQQTPGQGLQFLFEYFSETQRNKGNFPGRFSGRQFSNSRSEMNVSTLELGDSALYLCASKWASGAENIQYFGAGTRLSVL.

This clone appeared a few times. The rearrangement uses TRBV7-9 and TRBJ2-2, with unresolved D. The CDR3 runs 13 residues. Trimming shortened V by 1 base and J by 8 bases, and 8 bases separated the two germline ends. Germline CDR1 and CDR2: SEHNR and FQNEAQ (reference sequence). The CDR3 spells CASSLDTRGELFF. CDR3 DNA: TGTGCCAGCAGCTTAGATACACGAGGGGAGCTGTTTTTT.

This chain uses TRBV30 with TRBJ2-7, with 9 bases lining up with TRBD1. V lost 0 bases and J lost 4; bases outside the gene matches: 4. The CDR3 totals 14 residues. CDR1 is GTSNPN, CDR2 SVGIG, per germline (reference sequence). The CDR3 loop is CAWSVGTGSYEQYF. CDR3 coding DNA: TGTGCCTGGAGTGTTGGGACAGGGAGTTACGAGCAGTACTTC.

The chain has TRBV6-6 and TRBJ1-5; 10 positions match TRBD1. Germline CDR1 is MNHNY and CDR2 is SVGAGI (reference sequence). Germline trimming cut 4 bases from V and 7 bases from J; bases unmatched to any gene: 4. The CDR3 loop spans 14 amino acids. The CDR3 coding sequence is TGTGCCAGCAGTTCGGGACAGGGGTACCAGCCCCAGCATTTT. Translation gives CASSSGQGYQPQHF.

This chain joins TRBV2 and TRBJ2-3; 10 bases are shared with TRBD2. The CDR3 extends over 17 amino acids. The V and J ends lost 1 base and 0 bases, in that order; junction bases with no gene match: 4. Germline CDR1 SNHLY, CDR2 FYNNEI. This CDR3 reads CASSEGVAGGSTDTQYF. The DNA for the CDR3 is TGTGCCAGCAGTGAAGGGGTAGCGGGGGGTAGCACAGATACGCAGTATTTT.

The chain recombines TRBV5-4 with TRBJ1-1; D is perhaps TRBD1 (6 bases). Deletions cut 7 bases from V and 4 bases from J, with 14 bases between. Looked up from germline, CDR1 is SGHNT and CDR2 is YYREEE (reference sequence). The length of the CDR3 is 13 residues. CDR3 nucleotides: TGTGCCAGCCCCGAGGAGGGGGGCACTGAAGCTTTCTTT. Residues: CASPEEGGTEAFF.

This clone was counted between two and nine times. V gene TRBV5-1 combines with J gene TRBJ1-2; D may be TRBD1 (5 bases). CDR1 and CDR2 from the germline V gene are SGHRS and YFSETQ. Trimming stripped 0 bases from V and 4 bases from J, with 13 bases between. The CDR3 is 15 amino acids. In nucleotides, the CDR3 is TGCGCCAGCAGCTTGGGTGGGGCTAACGTCTATGGCTACACCTTC. Translated: CASSLGGANVYGYTF.

V usage is TRBV5-1 and J usage is TRBJ2-7; D call uncertain. The CDR3 spans 13 residues. Germline-derived CDR1 and CDR2 are SGHRS and YFSETQ. V was cut by 5 bases and J by 0 bases, with 9 bases left in between. CDR3 protein: CASRGPDSYEQYF. CDR3 nucleotide sequence: TGCGCCAGCAGAGGCCCGGACTCCTACGAGCAGTACTTC.

The rearrangement uses TRBV7-9 and TRBJ2-5, with D uncertain. Looked up from germline, CDR1 is SEHNR and CDR2 is FQNEAQ (reference sequence). Trimming shortened V by 1 base and J by 3 bases, and 6 bases separated the two germline ends. The CDR3 loop spans 13 amino acids. The CDR3 reads CASSLVTEETQYF. CDR3 nucleotide sequence: TGTGCCAGCAGCTTAGTAACAGAAGAGACCCAGTACTTC.

This clone appeared a single time. This sequence joins TRBV19 and TRBJ1-1; tentatively, D is TRBD1 (5 bases). V was clipped by 3 bases and J by 11 bases, with 16 bases between them. The CDR3 is 13 residues long. The germline gives CDR1 LNHDA, CDR2 SQIVND (reference sequence). In DNA form, the CDR3 reads TGTGCCAGTAGTATTCCGGGGAAGGGGTCGGCTTTCTTT. It specifies CASSIPGKGSAFF.

V is TRBV5-4 and J is TRBJ2-5; 10 bases are a match to TRBD2. This CDR3 contains 14 residues. Germline lookup yields CDR1 SGHNT and CDR2 YYREEE (reference sequence). V lost 4 bases, J lost 4 bases, and 4 bases stayed unmatched. The CDR3 region is CASSQGLARETQYF. As DNA, the CDR3 is TGTGCCAGCAGCCAGGGACTAGCGAGAGAGACCCAGTACTTC.

The gene calls are TRBV6-5 and TRBJ2-1; the D gene is possibly TRBD2 (6 bases). The germline V gene encodes CDR1 MNHEY and CDR2 SVGAGI. With 4 bases removed from V and 7 bases from J, the gap between germline ends came to 17 bases. The CDR3 has 15 amino acids. CDR3 in DNA: TGTGCCAGCAGTTTTGAGACGGGACTTCATAATGAGCAGTTCTTC. The encoded protein is CASSFETGLHNEQFF.

This chain uses TRBV19 with TRBJ1-3; no clear D. The length of the CDR3 is 11 residues. The germline V and J ends were trimmed by 6 bases and 7 bases, with 7 bases remaining between them. Germline V gives CDR1 LNHDA, CDR2 SQIVND (reference sequence). The CDR3 is CASRVANTIYF. The CDR3 coding sequence is TGTGCCAGTAGAGTGGCGAACACCATATATTTT. The full variable domain, completed using reference TRBV19 and TRBJ1-3, is DGGITQSPKYLFRKEGQNVTLSCEQNLNHDAMYWYRQDPGQGLRLIYYSQIVNDFQKGDIAEGYSVSREKKESFPLTVTSAQKNPTAFYLCASRVANTIYFGEGSWLTVV.

The genes are TRBV28 and TRBJ2-7; 8 bases fit TRBD2. J lost 2 bases, V lost 8 bases, and 8 bases had no gene match. CDR1 and CDR2 (germline): MDHEN, SYDVKM. The CDR3 sequence is 14 residues long. The CDR3 bases are TGTGCCAGCGTCGGTAGCGGGGTCCCCTACGAGCAGTACTTC. It is translated as CASVGSGVPYEQYF. The variable domain in full, with the rest retrieved from reference TRBV28 and TRBJ2-7, is DVKVTQSSRYLVKRTGEKVFLECVQDMDHENMFWYRQDPGLGLRLIYFSYDVKMKEKGDIPEGYSVSREKKERFSLILESASTNQTSMYLCASVGSGVPYEQYFGPGTRLTVT.

The chain recombines TRBV14 with TRBJ2-7; D is perhaps TRBD2 (6 bases). The CDR3 loop spans 17 amino acids. V gave up 2 bases and J gave up 6 bases, with 23 bases separating them. CDR1 and CDR2 from the germline V gene are SGHDN and FVKESK. In DNA form, the CDR3 reads TGTGCCAGCAGCCAAACCCAGGAGACTCCGGGAGTCTCCGAGCAGTACTTC. Amino acids: CASSQTQETPGVSEQYF.

This clone is a singleton in its sample. The rearrangement links TRBV11-2 to TRBJ2-7; D ambiguous. The CDR3 runs 16 residues. CDR1 and CDR2 from the germline V gene are SGHAT and FQNNGV. The germline V and J ends were trimmed by 1 base and 3 bases, with 16 bases remaining between them. CDR3 DNA sequence: TGTGCCAGCAGCTTAGCGAGCTGGGAAGGGTACTACGAGCAGTACTTC. Its protein product is CASSLASWEGYYEQYF. Based on the CDR3 plus reference TRBV11-2 and TRBJ2-7, the full variable domain is EAGVAQSPRYKIIEKRQSVAFWCNPISGHATLYWYQQILGQGPKLLIQFQNNGVVDDSQLPKDRFSAERLKGVDSTLKIQPAKLEDSAVYLCASSLASWEGYYEQYFGPGTRLTVT.

The V and J genes are TRBV9 and TRBJ1-5; maybe TRBD1 (5 bases). The V end was cut by 0 bases, the J end by 5 bases, with 9 bases between. This CDR3 region has 14 residues. The germline gives CDR1 SGDLS, CDR2 YYNGEE. In DNA form, the CDR3 reads TGTGCCAGCAGCGTAGGTTCGGGGGATCAGCCCCAGCATTTT. Translating gives CASSVGSGDQPQHF.

V gene TRBV7-3 combines with J gene TRBJ2-3; D ambiguous. The V end lost 5 bases, the J end lost 2 bases, and 17 bases lay between the germline ends. The CDR3 runs 16 residues. CDR1 SGHTA and CDR2 FQGTGA come from the germline V gene. The CDR3 is CASSPGESRNTDTQYF. The CDR3 DNA reads TGTGCCAGCAGCCCTGGGGAAAGTAGGAACACAGATACGCAGTATTTT.

The chain recombines TRBV19 with TRBJ1-3; D is uncertain. Trimming pared 6 bases from V and 0 bases from J, leaving 9 bases between. This CDR3 is built from 14 residues. Germline CDR1 and CDR2: LNHDA and SQIVND (reference sequence). The DNA for the CDR3 is TGTGCCAGTAGACGTACATTCTCTGGAAACACCATATATTTT. The encoded protein is CASRRTFSGNTIYF.

This chain connects TRBV19 to TRBJ1-4, with D possibly matching TRBD1 (6 bases). The CDR3 has 15 amino acids. The ends were cut back, 5 bases at V and 2 bases at J, with 12 bases in the middle. Germline V gives CDR1 LNHDA, CDR2 SQIVND (reference sequence). In nucleotides, the CDR3 is TGTGCCAGTAGTCTCCCTAGGGGGACTAATGAAAAACTGTTTTTT. Translation: CASSLPRGTNEKLFF.

The V call is TRBV5-5, the J call TRBJ2-1; D tentatively fits TRBD1 or TRBD2 (5 bases each). The V end was cut by 1 base, the J end by 0 bases, with 20 bases between. CDR1 and CDR2 from the germline V gene are SGHKS and YYEKEE (reference sequence). The length of the CDR3 is 19 residues. The CDR3 protein is CASSLYGTGTYSSYNEQFF. DNA of the CDR3: TGTGCCAGCAGCTTGTATGGGACGGGGACCTATAGCTCCTACAATGAGCAGTTCTTC.